What follows is one T cell receptor beta chain and its context. Its cognate antigen has yet to be identified. One base away there is no much larger clone; base qualities are not given. The data derive from a study of OX40 agonist ivuxolimab in advanced cancers. For context, the study as a whole: The costimulatory receptor OX40 (CD134) was targeted by ivuxolimab, a fully human IgG2 agonistic monoclonal antibody. Intravenous ivuxolimab was administered to patients every 2 weeks at six dose levels: 0.01, 0.1, 0.3, 1.5, 3 and 10 mg/kg. Of the approximately 50 dose-escalation patients, hepatocellular carcinoma was present in roughly 19, melanoma in approximately 15, renal cell carcinoma in 9 and head and neck cancer in 9. In the dose-escalation cohort, 70% to 85% of patients were male, and the mean age was approximately 60 years, with a range of roughly 23 to 85. Prior anti-PD-1, anti-PD-L1 or anti-CTLA-4 therapy was permitted, and roughly two fifths of dose-escalation patients had received checkpoint inhibitors. Three dose-escalation patients achieved partial responses, one with hepatocellular carcinoma and two with cutaneous melanoma. Peripheral TCRbeta sequencing aimed to test whether ivuxolimab altered TCR sequence diversity and caused clonal T-cell expansion. The paper covers the monotherapy dose-escalation part of the phase I ivuxolimab trial, which included N = 52 patients. The paper's findings and limits, for the study overall: The antigen specificity of the peripheral T cells that underwent clonal expansion was not determined. At doses of 0.1 to 3.0 mg/kg, clonal expansion of both CD4+ and CD8+ T cells in blood was seen between baseline and week 6. On average, CD8+ T cells showed more expanded clones than CD4+ T cells after ivuxolimab. Low levels of normalized T-cell clonal expansion were also seen in some nonresponding patients. In the 0.1-3.0 mg/kg groups, partial responders had among the lowest normalized peripheral clonal expansion, particularly in CD8+ T cells.

Genomic DNA was extracted from sorted cells for sequencing of the TCRbeta CDR3 region. TCRbeta CDR3 regions were sequenced using the immunoSEQ Assay. The immuneACCESS repertoire file appears here via TCRdb, limited to in-frame rearrangements. These files lack a portion of the clones; in checked studies, under half of the deficit traces to unresolved V genes, and the cause of the others is not known. This sample lists roughly 40,000 clones; about 86% were detected once. The ten largest account for 21% of the sample. Patients with a history of autoimmune disease or receiving systemic immunosuppression were excluded from the trial. Peripheral blood for TCR sequencing was drawn from every dose cohort at baseline, at cycle 4 day 1 and at cycle 7 day 1. The samples were drawn from a first-in-human, open-label, multicenter phase I dose-escalation trial of ivuxolimab. The trial enrolled adults with locally advanced or metastatic head and neck squamous cell, hepatocellular, melanoma or renal cell carcinoma. Before TCR sequencing, CD4+ T cells and CD8+ T cells from peripheral blood were sorted into separate populations.

Spanning cysteine to phenylalanine, the CDR3 consists of 11 amino acids. The only DNA kept is the CDR3, 33 bases in frame from the first base. Trimming takes 4 bases from V and 0 bases from J, and the germline ends sit 0 bases apart. For CDR1 and CDR2, the germline V gene lists LGHNA and YSLEER. This TCR came from an adult with an advanced solid tumor such as melanoma, head and neck, liver or kidney cancer. This sequence uses TRBV4-3 and TRBJ1-1; no D gene can be assigned with confidence. This sample comprised CD4+ or CD8+ T cells sorted from blood, obtained in a trial of the OX40 agonist ivuxolimab. The CDR3: CASSLNTEAFF. At the DNA level, the sequence is TGCGCCAGCAGCCTGAACACTGAAGCTTTCTTT.